This TCR beta chain was identified during a study of CXCR3-negative and CXCR3-positive naive CD8 T cells. Libraries of TRB cDNA were made by 5' RACE and carried UMIs. TCRdb re-called the 5' RACE reads, yielding one record per CDR3 amino acid sequence without DNA. This sample's table has 35,000 to 40,000 distinct CDR3 sequences. The receptor's source is a human donor in good health. Some clones in this sample may be carry-over from other donors' samples. The sequencing sample was made of memory CD8+ T cells from blood.

CDR3 protein: CASSQGTGGGNNEQFF. The chain uses TRBV4-3 and TRBJ2-1; TCRdb names TRBD1, which stays unverified in the absence of DNA. This CDR3 region has 16 residues. Germline loops: CDR1 LGHNA, CDR2 YSLEER.